Listed below are T cell receptor beta chains from one sample, sequenced in a study of patients and donors after allogeneic stem cell transplantation. Using its own MiXCR run on the RT-PCR reads, TCRdb lists one record per CDR3 protein. Of approximately 160,000 distinct CDR3 sequences in the sample, roughly 24% were seen once. Source material: blood, either unsorted or a sorted T cell fraction (not recorded which). The receptor set was obtained from a human donor who was either an allogeneic HSCT recipient or a stem cell or donor lymphocyte infusion donor (not recorded which). It is not recorded whose cells these are; they may come from a transplant donor. CDR3s include the opening cysteine and the closing phenylalanine or tryptophan. The order of the fields is D gene, V gene, J gene, clone size, CDR3 DNA, CDR3 protein. The D gene is left open where the match is weak. Some rows mark clone size as missing; the rest say once, few, many or name a class of expanded clone.

TRBD2	TRBV5-5	TRBJ2-1	NA	TGTGCCAGCAGCGCCGGACTAGCGGGGGTCAATGAGCAGTTCTTC	CASSAGLAGVNEQFF
NA	TRBV5-1	TRBJ2-7	few	TGCGCCAGCAGCTTAACAGCCTACGAGCAGTACTTC	CASSLTAYEQYF
NA	TRBV12-3/TRBV12-4	TRBJ2-1	NA	TGTGCCAGCAGTTTAGCCGGGACTCAAAATGAGCAGTTCTTC	CASSLAGTQNEQFF
NA	TRBV5-6	TRBJ1-5	NA	TGTGCCAGCAGCTTGAAGGGCAGGGAGGAATGGCAGCCCCAGCATTTT	CASSLKGREEWQPQHF
TRBD1	TRBV20-1	TRBJ1-2	NA	TGCAGTGCCATCGGGGACAGGGAGTTTGCCGGTATCTATGGCTACACCTTC	CSAIGDREFAGIYGYTF
TRBD2	TRBV5-1	TRBJ2-3	NA	TGCGCCAGCAGCTCACTAGCGGGGGCTGACACAGATACGCAGTATTTT	CASSSLAGADTDTQYF
NA	TRBV9	TRBJ2-1	NA	TGTGCCAGCAGCGGTGCACGGGATCCCTTCTACAATGAGCAGTTCTTC	CASSGARDPFYNEQFF
TRBD1	TRBV25-1	TRBJ2-2	few	TGTGCCAGCAGTGAATATGGGGACAGGGAGTACACCGGGGAGCTGTTTTTT	CASSEYGDREYTGELFF
NA	TRBV12-3/TRBV12-4	TRBJ2-1	few	TGTGCCAGCAGTTTGGGGCAGGGGACCTACAATGAGCAGTTCTTC	CASSLGQGTYNEQFF
TRBD1	TRBV20-1	TRBJ1-5	many	TGCAGTGCTAGTGCCCAGGGGGCGTTTGGCTATCAGCCCCAGCATTTT	CSASAQGAFGYQPQHF
NA	TRBV5-1	TRBJ2-7	NA	TGCGCCAGCAAGGTCACAGGTACCAGCGAGCAGTACTTC	CASKVTGTSEQYF
NA	TRBV29-1	TRBJ2-1	NA	TGCAGCGTTGAAACGCGCGGGACTTACAATGAGCAGTTCTTC	CSVETRGTYNEQFF
NA	TRBV10-3	TRBJ2-6	NA	TGTGCCATCAGTGAGGCCGTCGTGCACGACTACTCTGGGGCCAACGTCCTGACTTTC	CAISEAVVHDYSGANVLTF
NA	TRBV11-3	TRBJ2-1	NA	TGTGCCAGCAGCAAAAATTACAATGAGCAGTTCTTC	CASSKNYNEQFF
TRBD2	TRBV6-2/TRBV6-3	TRBJ2-1	NA	TGTGCCAGCAGTTACTCTAGCGGGGCAATCAATGAGCAGTTCTTC	CASSYSSGAINEQFF
NA	TRBV3-1	TRBJ1-4	few	TGTGCCAGCAGCCCGGACATTTGGACAGTATCGATGTGGGAAAAACTGTTTTTT	CASSPDIWTVSMWEKLFF
TRBD1	TRBV4-1	TRBJ1-2	NA	TGCGCCAGCAGCCAAGCTTTCCAGGGGGGAGACTATGGCTACACCTTC	CASSQAFQGGDYGYTF
NA	TRBV7-2	TRBJ2-5	NA	TGTGCCAGCAGCTTAGGCGTAGCGGCCCAAGAGACCCAGTACTTC	CASSLGVAAQETQYF